A selection of T cell receptor beta chains follows, all from one sample in a study of blood T cells in healthy people across ages. TCRdb reprocessed the 5' RACE reads via MiXCR and lists one record per CDR3 protein. Of 600,000 to 650,000 distinct CDR3 sequences detected, roughly 50% appear once; the ten largest clones hold over 35%. The sequenced material came from blood. The origin of the receptors is a man aged 55 to 69 in good health. CDR3s include the opening cysteine and the closing phenylalanine or tryptophan. Each record gives: clone size, D gene, V gene, J gene, CDR3 length, CDR3 DNA, CDR3 protein. The D gene is left open where the match is weak. Part of the rows lack a size; the others show once, few, many or a class for expanded clones.

clone size: NA; D gene: NA; V gene: TRBV27; J gene: TRBJ2-3; CDR3 length: 13; CDR3 DNA: TGTGCCAGCAGTTTAGGGGCCGCGAATACGCAGTATTTT; CDR3 protein: CASSLGAANTQYF
clone size: NA; D gene: NA; V gene: TRBV6-6; J gene: TRBJ2-3; CDR3 length: 10; CDR3 DNA: TGTGCCAGCAGGGACGATGGGCAGTATTTT; CDR3 protein: CASRDDGQYF
clone size: NA; D gene: NA; V gene: TRBV29-1; J gene: TRBJ2-5; CDR3 length: 12; CDR3 DNA: TGCAGCGTTGAAGGGGTTCTAGAGACCCAGTACTTC; CDR3 protein: CSVEGVLETQYF
clone size: NA; D gene: TRBD2; V gene: TRBV4-2; J gene: TRBJ2-1; CDR3 length: 16; CDR3 DNA: TGTGCCAGCAGCCAAGATCAAGCGGGGGGAGAAAGGGCCCAGTTCTTC; CDR3 protein: CASSQDQAGGERAQFF
clone size: few; D gene: NA; V gene: TRBV10-3; J gene: TRBJ2-3; CDR3 length: 13; CDR3 DNA: TGTGCCATCAGTGAGCCACAGACAGATACGCAGTATTTT; CDR3 protein: CAISEPQTDTQYF
clone size: once; D gene: TRBD2; V gene: TRBV7-2; J gene: TRBJ2-5; CDR3 length: 16; CDR3 DNA: TGTGCCAGCAGCCCCGGGACTAGCGGGGCGGGAGAGACCCAGTACTTC; CDR3 protein: CASSPGTSGAGETQYF
clone size: NA; D gene: NA; V gene: TRBV9; J gene: TRBJ2-5; CDR3 length: 14; CDR3 DNA: TGTGCCAGCAGCGTCGGGACAACTCAAGAGACCCAGTACTTC; CDR3 protein: CASSVGTTQETQYF
clone size: NA; D gene: TRBD2; V gene: TRBV5-5; J gene: TRBJ2-7; CDR3 length: 15; CDR3 DNA: TGTGCCAGCAGCTTGGGACTAGCGGAAGCTTACGAGCAGTACTTC; CDR3 protein: CASSLGLAEAYEQYF
clone size: NA; D gene: NA; V gene: TRBV6-5; J gene: TRBJ2-5; CDR3 length: 14; CDR3 DNA: TGTGCCAGCAGTCGTCCGGGACTCCAAGAGACCCAGTACTTC; CDR3 protein: CASSRPGLQETQYF
clone size: NA; D gene: NA; V gene: TRBV15; J gene: TRBJ2-3; CDR3 length: 17; CDR3 DNA: TGTGCCACCAGCAGAGACCCCGGTCCGGGTAGCACAGATACGCAGTATTTT; CDR3 protein: CATSRDPGPGSTDTQYF
clone size: once; D gene: NA; V gene: TRBV15; J gene: TRBJ1-2; CDR3 length: 14; CDR3 DNA: TGTGCCACCAGCAGAGATTATCAAGGGTTTGGCTACACCTTC; CDR3 protein: CATSRDYQGFGYTF
clone size: NA; D gene: NA; V gene: TRBV20-1; J gene: TRBJ1-6; CDR3 length: 13; CDR3 DNA: TGCAGTGCTAGAGATCTGTCGGGTTCACCCCTCCACTTT; CDR3 protein: CSARDLSGSPLHF
clone size: NA; D gene: NA; V gene: TRBV12-3/TRBV12-4; J gene: TRBJ2-5; CDR3 length: 11; CDR3 DNA: TGTGCCAGCAGTTTAGCGGGCTCCCAGTACTTC; CDR3 protein: CASSLAGSQYF
clone size: few; D gene: TRBD1; V gene: TRBV5-1; J gene: TRBJ2-5; CDR3 length: 15; CDR3 DNA: TGCGCCAGCAGCTTGGGGGCGGACAGGCAAGAGACCCAGTACTTC; CDR3 protein: CASSLGADRQETQYF
clone size: NA; D gene: NA; V gene: TRBV7-9; J gene: TRBJ1-6; CDR3 length: 15; CDR3 DNA: TGTGCCAGCAGCTTAGCGTCCCCAGTTAATTCACCCCTCCACTTT; CDR3 protein: CASSLASPVNSPLHF
clone size: NA; D gene: NA; V gene: TRBV18; J gene: TRBJ1-1; CDR3 length: 15; CDR3 DNA: TGTGCCAGCTCACGGGCGGGAGGCGGGAGCACTGAAGCTTTCTTT; CDR3 protein: CASSRAGGGSTEAFF
clone size: NA; D gene: NA; V gene: TRBV14; J gene: TRBJ2-1; CDR3 length: 13; CDR3 DNA: TGTGCCAACAGCCACAGGGTTTTAGATGAGCAGTTCTTC; CDR3 protein: CANSHRVLDEQFF
clone size: once; D gene: NA; V gene: TRBV5-1; J gene: TRBJ2-1; CDR3 length: 16; CDR3 DNA: TGCGCCAGCAGCTTGGGGTCCACGGGGGCCTACAATGAGCAGTTCTTC; CDR3 protein: CASSLGSTGAYNEQFF
clone size: NA; D gene: TRBD1; V gene: TRBV6-6; J gene: TRBJ1-1; CDR3 length: 15; CDR3 DNA: TGTGCCAGCAGTTACACCGGGACAGGGGGCACTGAAGCTTTCTTT; CDR3 protein: CASSYTGTGGTEAFF
clone size: NA; D gene: TRBD1; V gene: TRBV9; J gene: TRBJ2-3; CDR3 length: 18; CDR3 DNA: TGTGCCAGCAGCATACACGACGGGACAGGGACCGCCACAGATACGCAGTATTTT; CDR3 protein: CASSIHDGTGTATDTQYF
clone size: NA; D gene: TRBD2; V gene: TRBV3-1; J gene: TRBJ2-7; CDR3 length: 18; CDR3 DNA: TGTGCCAGCAGCCAAGAAGCCCCAACTAGCGGGGGGGCCTACGAGCAGTACTTC; CDR3 protein: CASSQEAPTSGGAYEQYF
clone size: few; D gene: TRBD1; V gene: TRBV13; J gene: TRBJ2-7; CDR3 length: 13; CDR3 DNA: TGTGCCAGCAGCTTCAGGGGGCCCTACGAGCAGTACTTC; CDR3 protein: CASSFRGPYEQYF
clone size: NA; D gene: NA; V gene: TRBV20-1; J gene: TRBJ2-3; CDR3 length: 12; CDR3 DNA: TGCAGTGTTAACCCAGCCGGAGATACGCAGTATTTT; CDR3 protein: CSVNPAGDTQYF
clone size: once; D gene: NA; V gene: TRBV10-3; J gene: TRBJ1-2; CDR3 length: 12; CDR3 DNA: TGTGCCATCAGTGAGGGAGTGGGAGGCTACACCTTC; CDR3 protein: CAISEGVGGYTF
clone size: NA; D gene: NA; V gene: TRBV2; J gene: TRBJ2-5; CDR3 length: 12; CDR3 DNA: TGTGCCAGCAGTGTGGAGAGGGAGACCCAGTACTTC; CDR3 protein: CASSVERETQYF